The 27 T cell receptor beta chains below come from one sample, sequenced in a study of T cell responses to AZD1222 COVID-19 vaccine. This table comes from immunoSEQ multiplex PCR, and its TCRdb copy is limited to in-frame clones, with some not included. The sample has about 140,000 clones, about 90% seen once. This material consisted of peripheral blood, taken on day 0 of AZD1222 vaccination. The source of these receptors is an adult in good health.

The chain combines TRBV6-5 with TRBJ2-5, with 9 bases lining up with TRBD2. Germline CDR1 MNHEY, CDR2 SVGAGI. This CDR3 spans 16 amino acids. V lost 2 bases and J lost 5; bases outside the gene matches: 9. The CDR3: CASSYSLAGSGETQYF. CDR3 DNA: TGTGCCAGCAGTTACAGCCTAGCGGGGTCAGGGGAGACCCAGTACTTC.

The chain is built from TRBV29-1 and TRBJ2-7; D possibly corresponds to TRBD2 (7 bases). The V end lost 7 bases, the J end lost 6 bases, and 22 bases lay between the germline ends. From germline, CDR1 is SQVTM and CDR2 ANQGSEA. There are 14 residues in the CDR3. CDR3 sequence (DNA): TGCAGCGCGGTACTAGGGGGAGGGCGGGGCGAGCAGTACTTC. Residues: CSAVLGGGRGEQYF.

The rearrangement joins TRBV2 to TRBJ2-7; no firm D call. V lost 10 bases and J 7 bases, leaving 20 bases between the germline ends. CDR1 is SNHLY and CDR2 is FYNNEI in the germline V gene. The CDR3 totals 13 residues. Here the CDR3 DNA reads TGTGCCACCCATGTGGCCCCGATTGGAGAGCAGTACTTC. Amino acid sequence: CATHVAPIGEQYF.

V gene TRBV2 combines with J gene TRBJ2-7; 7 bases fit TRBD2. CDR3 length: 14 amino acids. In germline, CDR1 is SNHLY, CDR2 FYNNEI. The V gene end was trimmed by 8 bases and the J gene end by 6 bases; junction bases not matched to a gene: 13. The CDR3 is CASSPYPGGSEQYF. The CDR3 bases are TGTGCCAGCTCCCCGTACCCGGGAGGAAGCGAGCAGTACTTC.

This clone was seen once. This sequence joins TRBV7-2 and TRBJ2-7, with D tentatively TRBD2 (6 bases). V was shortened by 1 base and J by 4 bases, with 14 bases between the two germline ends. Germline V CDR1 and CDR2: SGHTA, FQGNSA. CDR3 size: 15 residues. The CDR3: CASSLGWDLPYEQYF. The DNA for the CDR3 is TGTGCCAGCAGCTTAGGATGGGACTTGCCATACGAGCAGTACTTC.

Of note for this clone: The junction does not match germline at one end; this may be a read error. J is TRBJ1-2 and V is TRBV6-1; D unclear. CDR3 length equals 14 residues. Per the germline V gene, CDR1 is MNHNS and CDR2 is SASEGT. Here the CDR3 DNA reads TGTGCCAGCAGTCCCGAGGAGTCTAATATGGCTAGGGCCTTC. It specifies CASSPEESNMARAF.

V and J are TRBV28 and TRBJ1-2; 10 bases are a match to TRBD1. CDR3 length: 19 residues. V shed 7 bases and J 0 bases; nucleotides not matched to a gene: 17. Per the germline V gene, CDR1 is MDHEN and CDR2 is SYDVKM. For the CDR3, the DNA is TGTGCCAGCACGATCCGGGACAGGGGATATTCGGGGCCTAACTATGGCTACACCTTC. Its protein is CASTIRDRGYSGPNYGYTF.

This clone was recorded a few times. The chain links TRBV6-1 to TRBJ1-5, with TRBD1 matching over 7 bases. J gave up 5 bases and V 2 bases, and 6 bases lay outside the gene matches. The germline gives CDR1 MNHNS, CDR2 SASEGT. This CDR3 spans 15 amino acids. CDR3 DNA: TGTGCCAGCAGTGAAACAGGGGAGGTGCATCAGCCCCAGCATTTT. It translates to CASSETGEVHQPQHF.

The gene calls are TRBV27 and TRBJ2-5, with a tentative D call TRBD2 (6 bases). Trimming removed 5 bases from V and 6 bases from J, with 19 bases in between. CDR1 and CDR2 (germline): MNHEY, SMNVEV (reference sequence). The CDR3 runs to 15 residues. The DNA for the CDR3 is TGTGCCAGCAGTCCCTATCAGGGAGGAAGGCAGACCCAGTACTTC. Protein sequence: CASSPYQGGRQTQYF.

This rearrangement joins TRBV7-2 to TRBJ1-3; D call uncertain. Germline V lookup: CDR1 SGHTA, CDR2 FQGNSA. The ends were cut back, 3 bases at V and 4 bases at J, with 7 bases in the middle. This CDR3 region has 13 residues. The CDR3 DNA is TGTGCCAGCAGCTTCAGGTCCGGAAACACCATATATTTT. This codes for CASSFRSGNTIYF.

This chain joins TRBV27 and TRBJ1-1, with a possible D match to TRBD1 (6 bases). V was trimmed by 5 bases and J by 1 base, leaving 14 bases between them. The CDR3 is 15 residues long. Germline values: CDR1 MNHEY, CDR2 SMNVEV (reference sequence). The CDR3 sequence: CASSVWGGQNTEAFF. In DNA, the CDR3 is TGTGCCAGCAGTGTTTGGGGGGGACAGAACACTGAAGCTTTCTTT.

The chain employs TRBV15 and TRBJ1-4; 12 bases match TRBD1. The CDR3 has 15 amino acids. Per germline, CDR1 LNHNV and CDR2 YYDKDF (reference sequence). With 8 bases clipped from V and 6 bases from J, the junction kept 7 bases outside the gene matches. The CDR3 DNA reads TGTGCCACCCGTAGGGACAGGGGGCGGGATGAAAAACTGTTTTTT. Encoded protein: CATRRDRGRDEKLFF.

The chain combines TRBV7-7 with TRBJ2-7; 8 positions match TRBD1. Germline lookup yields CDR1 SSHAT and CDR2 FNYEAQ (reference sequence). The CDR3 runs to 13 residues. V was clipped by 5 bases and J by 11 bases; unmatched bases: 11. The CDR3 spells CASSPNRNRGKYF. CDR3 bases: TGTGCCAGCAGCCCAAACCGTAACAGGGGGAAGTACTTC.

The chain is built from TRBV5-8 and TRBJ1-3; D may be TRBD1 (5 bases). Trimming pared 3 bases from V and 4 bases from J, leaving 17 bases between. Per germline, CDR1 SGHTS and CDR2 YDEGEE. This CDR3 is built from 16 residues. CDR3 in DNA: TGTGCCAGCAGCTCCCTCGTAGGGGAGCCAGGAAACACCATATATTTT. Translating gives CASSSLVGEPGNTIYF.

This clone occurred once. V usage is TRBV28 and J usage is TRBJ2-7; D unresolved. CDR3 length: 15 amino acids. The germline CDR1 and CDR2 sequences are MDHEN and SYDVKM. Deletions cut 3 bases from V and 0 bases from J, with 12 bases between. CDR3 protein: CASSFGSARSYEQYF. The CDR3 DNA reads TGTGCCAGCAGTTTCGGTTCGGCTCGCTCCTACGAGCAGTACTTC. Supplemented by reference TRBV28 and TRBJ2-7, the full variable domain reads DVKVTQSSRYLVKRTGEKVFLECVQDMDHENMFWYRQDPGLGLRLIYFSYDVKMKEKGDIPEGYSVSREKKERFSLILESASTNQTSMYLCASSFGSARSYEQYFGPGTRLTVT.

V gene TRBV7-6 combines with J gene TRBJ2-7; 7 nucleotides align to TRBD1. V shed 5 bases, J shed 4 bases, and the junction held 11 bases outside the gene matches. Germline-derived CDR1 and CDR2 are SGHVS and FNYEAQ. The CDR3 is 15 residues long. The CDR3 DNA reads as TGTGCCAGCAGCCTCCTAGACAGGGAACCTTACGAGCAGTACTTC. Protein product: CASSLLDREPYEQYF.

The gene calls are TRBV9 and TRBJ2-2, with D maybe TRBD1 (6 bases). Germline V gene sequence: CDR1 SGDLS, CDR2 YYNGEE. Trimming left V 4 bases short and J 4 bases short, with 17 bases between. This CDR3 region has 16 residues. The CDR3 protein is CASSPRRTDLTGELFF. Here the CDR3 DNA reads TGTGCCAGCAGCCCCCGGCGGACAGATCTCACCGGGGAGCTGTTTTTT.

This clone appeared a single time. The chain recombines TRBV5-1 with TRBJ1-1; TRBD1 might be the D (5 bases). The CDR3 contains 15 residues. The germline V gene has CDR1 SGHRS and CDR2 YFSETQ. With 1 base removed from V and 1 base from J, the gap between germline ends came to 11 bases. The CDR3 DNA reads TGCGCCAGCAGCTTGAGTCCTGGGACGAACACTGAAGCTTTCTTT. It translates to CASSLSPGTNTEAFF.

The V gene is TRBV4-2, the J gene TRBJ2-2; D might be TRBD1 (7 bases). Deletions cut 1 base from V and 3 bases from J, with 18 bases between. The V gene's germline CDR1 is LGHNA and CDR2 YNFKEQ. The CDR3 totals 18 residues. The CDR3 sequence is CASSQAMGGQGDTGELFF. CDR3 DNA sequence: TGTGCCAGCAGCCAAGCTATGGGAGGTCAGGGGGACACCGGGGAGCTGTTTTTT.

This chain links TRBV5-1 with TRBJ2-1; 10 bases line up with TRBD1. The CDR3 has 18 residues. From germline, CDR1 is SGHRS and CDR2 YFSETQ. The V and J ends lost 4 bases and 8 bases, in that order; junction bases with no gene match: 18. The CDR3 DNA reads as TGCGCCAGCAGCCTCCGACAGGGGGCGTTGGGTGGGGTGGATGAGCAGTTCTTC. This codes for CASSLRQGALGGVDEQFF. Together with reference TRBV5-1 and TRBJ2-1, the CDR3 gives the full variable domain: KAGVTQTPRYLIKTRGQQVTLSCSPISGHRSVSWYQQTPGQGLQFLFEYFSETQRNKGNFPGRFSGRQFSNSRSEMNVSTLELGDSALYLCASSLRQGALGGVDEQFFGPGTRLTVL.

The chain combines TRBV28 with TRBJ2-6, with D maybe TRBD1 (6 bases). Trimming cost V 3 bases and J 0 bases, with 9 bases left between them. The V gene's germline CDR1 is MDHEN and CDR2 SYDVKM. The CDR3 totals 16 residues. DNA for the CDR3: TGTGCCAGCAGTTTGGTCAGGGGCTCTGGGGCCAACGTCCTGACTTTC. This codes for CASSLVRGSGANVLTF.

The chain joins TRBV28 to TRBJ2-2, with a tentative D call TRBD1 (5 bases). CDR1 and CDR2 (germline): MDHEN, SYDVKM. V was clipped by 3 bases and J by 7 bases, with 15 bases between them. The CDR3 covers 15 residues. CDR3 DNA: TGTGCCAGCAGTTTTTGGTCAGGGTTACGCGGGGAGCTGTTTTTT. Its protein product is CASSFWSGLRGELFF.

The chain combines TRBV6-6 with TRBJ1-5, with D perhaps TRBD1 (5 bases). The CDR3 has 16 amino acids. Looked up from germline, CDR1 is MNHNY and CDR2 is SVGAGI (reference sequence). Trimming stripped 7 bases from V and 4 bases from J, with 20 bases between. The CDR3 loop reads CASTYMAGTRNQPQHF. In DNA, the CDR3 is TGTGCCAGCACCTATATGGCGGGGACTCGGAATCAGCCCCAGCATTTT.

The chain's CDR3 is CASDQGAGYGYTF. Written as DNA, the CDR3 is TGTGCCAGCGATCAGGGCGCAGGCTATGGCTACACCTTC. This rearrangement joins TRBV9 to TRBJ1-2, with D tentatively TRBD1 (5 bases). V lost 7 bases and J lost 4, with 14 bases in between. The germline V gene has CDR1 SGDLS and CDR2 YYNGEE. The CDR3 length is 13 residues.

This rearrangement joins TRBV7-3 to TRBJ2-3; D perhaps matches TRBD2 (6 bases). V was pared by 7 bases and J by 0 bases, with 14 bases between. CDR3 length equals 15 residues. CDR1 and CDR2 (germline): SGHTA, FQGTGA. The CDR3 spells CASKYSGASTDTQYF. The DNA for the CDR3 is TGTGCCAGCAAATATAGCGGCGCTAGCACAGATACGCAGTATTTT.

This sequence joins TRBV4-2 and TRBJ1-2; no definite D call. In germline, CDR1 is LGHNA, CDR2 YNFKEQ. CDR3 length: 15 amino acids. V was pared by 1 base and J by 1 base, with 10 bases between. The CDR3: CASSQVSQLNYGYTF. DNA for the CDR3: TGTGCCAGCAGCCAAGTCAGCCAGCTTAACTATGGCTACACCTTC.

The V call is TRBV19, the J call TRBJ1-5; 7 bases match TRBD1. The CDR3 is 16 residues long. Germline CDR1 LNHDA, CDR2 SQIVND (reference sequence). The V segment lost 4 bases and the J segment 2 bases; nucleotides outside the gene matches: 8. CDR3 sequence: CASSKGQSQRNQPQHF. The CDR3 DNA reads TGTGCCAGTAGTAAGGGACAGTCCCAACGCAATCAGCCCCAGCATTTT.